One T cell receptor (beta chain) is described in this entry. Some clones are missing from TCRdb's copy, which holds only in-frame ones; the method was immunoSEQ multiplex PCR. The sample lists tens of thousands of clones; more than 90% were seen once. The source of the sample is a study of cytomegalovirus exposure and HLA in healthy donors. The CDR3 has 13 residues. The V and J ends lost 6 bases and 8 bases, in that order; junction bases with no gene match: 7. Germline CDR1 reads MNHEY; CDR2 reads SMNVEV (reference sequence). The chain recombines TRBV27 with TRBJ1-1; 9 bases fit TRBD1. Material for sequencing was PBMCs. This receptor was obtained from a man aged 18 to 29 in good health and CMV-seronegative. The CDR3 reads CASRDPGQGEAFF. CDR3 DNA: TGTGCCAGCAGGGATCCGGGACAGGGCGAAGCTTTCTTT.